This T cell receptor beta chain derives from a study of CD8 T cells in ankylosing spondylitis. The V gene's germline CDR1 is SQVTM and CDR2 ANQGSEA. The V gene end was trimmed by 0 bases and the J gene end by 5 bases; junction bases not matched to a gene: 5. The CDR3 extends over 14 amino acids. Quantitative 5'-RACE was performed with molecular barcodes, and it yielded the TCR beta libraries. One entry per CDR3 protein, called by TCRdb with MiXCR from the 5' RACE reads. The sample contains under 950,000 distinct CDR3 sequences, under 20% of which appear only once. Note on this clonotype: The target antigen is unknown.

The study, taken as a whole, reports: Several of the motif variants were reported before in synovial fluid and blood from reactive arthritis. What seemed typical of ankylosing spondylitis blood was a TCR beta motif built from several highly homologous variants. Clones that were linked to disease were CD8+ and were relatively rare in peripheral blood. From matched ankylosing spondylitis synovial fluid, disease-linked clones were reportedly recovered at significantly enriched levels.

V gene TRBV29-1 combines with J gene TRBJ1-2; 8 bases align to TRBD1. This TCR was recovered from a male donor with ankylosing spondylitis. Sequences were obtained from blood, either unsorted or a sorted T cell fraction (not recorded which). Written as DNA, the CDR3 is TGCAGCGTTGAAGACCAGGACAGGGCATATGGCTACACCTTC. Its protein product is CSVEDQDRAYGYTF.